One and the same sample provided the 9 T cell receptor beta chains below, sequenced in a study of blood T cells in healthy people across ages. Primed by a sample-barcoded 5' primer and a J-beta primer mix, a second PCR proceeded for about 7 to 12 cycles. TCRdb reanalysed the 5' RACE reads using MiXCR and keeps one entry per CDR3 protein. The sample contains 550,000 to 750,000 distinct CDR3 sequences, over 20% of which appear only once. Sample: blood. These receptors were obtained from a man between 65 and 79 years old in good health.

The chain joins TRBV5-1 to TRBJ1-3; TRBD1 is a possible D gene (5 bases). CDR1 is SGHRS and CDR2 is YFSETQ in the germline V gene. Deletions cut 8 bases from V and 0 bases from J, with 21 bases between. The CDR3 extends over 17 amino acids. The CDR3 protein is CASKSQGDTYSGNTIYF. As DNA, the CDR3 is TGCGCCAGTAAATCCCAGGGAGACACCTACTCTGGAAACACCATATATTTT.

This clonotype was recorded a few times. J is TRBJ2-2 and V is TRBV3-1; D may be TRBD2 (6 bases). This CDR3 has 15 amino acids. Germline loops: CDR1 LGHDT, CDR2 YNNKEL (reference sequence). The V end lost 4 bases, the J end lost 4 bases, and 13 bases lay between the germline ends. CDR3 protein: CASSLARGTTGELFF. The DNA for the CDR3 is TGTGCCAGCAGCCTCGCGCGGGGAACCACCGGGGAGCTGTTTTTT. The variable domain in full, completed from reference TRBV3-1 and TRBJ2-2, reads DTAVSQTPKYLVTQMGNDKSIKCEQNLGHDTMYWYKQDSKKFLKIMFSYNNKELIINETVPNRFSPKSPDKAHLNLHINSLELGDSAVYFCASSLARGTTGELFFGEGSRLTVL.

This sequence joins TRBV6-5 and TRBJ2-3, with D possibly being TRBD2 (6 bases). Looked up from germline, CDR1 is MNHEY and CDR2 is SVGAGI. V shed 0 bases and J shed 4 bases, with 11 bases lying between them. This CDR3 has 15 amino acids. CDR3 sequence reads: CASSYSSGASDTQYF. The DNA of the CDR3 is TGTGCCAGCAGTTACTCGTCGGGAGCGTCAGATACGCAGTATTTT.

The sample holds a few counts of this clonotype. The DNA for the CDR3 is TGTGCCAGCAGTGAATACGGGGAAAAACTGTTTTTT. This codes for CASSEYGEKLFF. This sequence joins TRBV6-1 and TRBJ1-4; D is unresolved. The germline V gene has CDR1 MNHNS and CDR2 SASEGT. This CDR3 has 12 amino acids. With 2 bases removed from V and 8 bases from J, the gap between germline ends came to 6 bases.

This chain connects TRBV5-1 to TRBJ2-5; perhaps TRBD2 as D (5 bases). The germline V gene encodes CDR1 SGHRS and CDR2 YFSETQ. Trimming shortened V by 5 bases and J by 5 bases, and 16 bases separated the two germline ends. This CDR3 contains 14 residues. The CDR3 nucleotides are TGCGCCAGCAGGGGAGTGGGTTTGAAGGAGACCCAGTACTTC. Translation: CASRGVGLKETQYF. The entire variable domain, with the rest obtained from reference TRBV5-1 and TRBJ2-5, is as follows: KAGVTQTPRYLIKTRGQQVTLSCSPISGHRSVSWYQQTPGQGLQFLFEYFSETQRNKGNFPGRFSGRQFSNSRSEMNVSTLELGDSALYLCASRGVGLKETQYFGPGTRLLVL.

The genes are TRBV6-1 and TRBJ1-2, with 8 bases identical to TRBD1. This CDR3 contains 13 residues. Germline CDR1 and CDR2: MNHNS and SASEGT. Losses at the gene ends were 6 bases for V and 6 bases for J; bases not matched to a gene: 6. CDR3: CASSVQGADGYTF. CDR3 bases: TGTGCCAGCAGCGTGCAGGGGGCGGATGGCTACACCTTC.

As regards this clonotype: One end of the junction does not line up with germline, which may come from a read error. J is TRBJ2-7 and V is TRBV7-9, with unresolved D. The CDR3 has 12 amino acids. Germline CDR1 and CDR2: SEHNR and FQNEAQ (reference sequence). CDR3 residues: CTSNFLDYEQYF. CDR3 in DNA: TGTACCAGCAACTTTTTGGACTACGAGCAGTACTTC.

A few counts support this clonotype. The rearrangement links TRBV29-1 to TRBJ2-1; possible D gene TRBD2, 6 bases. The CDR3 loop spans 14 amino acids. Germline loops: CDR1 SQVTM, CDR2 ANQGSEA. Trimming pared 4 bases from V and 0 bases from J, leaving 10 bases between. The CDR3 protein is CSVVGGSSYNEQFF. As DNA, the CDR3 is TGCAGCGTTGTTGGGGGGAGCTCCTACAATGAGCAGTTCTTC.

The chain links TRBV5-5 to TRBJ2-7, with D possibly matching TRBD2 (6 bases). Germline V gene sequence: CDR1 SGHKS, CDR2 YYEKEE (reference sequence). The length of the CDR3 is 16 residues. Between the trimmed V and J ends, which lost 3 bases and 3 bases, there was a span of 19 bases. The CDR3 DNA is TGTGCCAGCAGCTCGAATAGCGGAGGGAGTGTCTACGAGCAGTACTTC. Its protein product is CASSSNSGGSVYEQYF. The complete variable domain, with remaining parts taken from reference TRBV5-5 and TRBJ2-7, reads DAGVTQSPTHLIKTRGQQVTLRCSPISGHKSVSWYQQVLGQGPQFIFQYYEKEERGRGNFPDRFSARQFPNYSSELNVNALLLGDSALYLCASSSNSGGSVYEQYFGPGTRLTVT.